This TCR beta chain derives from a study of T-cell memory formation after mild COVID-19. TCRdb independently ran MiXCR on the 5' RACE reads; one entry per CDR3 protein. The sample carries under 550,000 distinct CDR3 sequences, about a sixth recorded once. The sequence derives from a man aged 18 to 30 who had mild COVID-19 (a few samples of this study predate the infection). Cell type and time point are not known. The specimen was PBMCs or a T cell subset sorted from them (not recorded which).

CDR3 coding DNA: TGTGCCAGCAGCTTAAAGGCAGGGGCTAATTCACCCCTCCACTTT. Encoded protein: CASSLKAGANSPLHF. The rearrangement joins TRBV7-8 to TRBJ1-6; weak D call: TRBD1 (6 bases). The CDR3 length is 15 residues. The germline V and J ends were trimmed by 2 bases and 6 bases, with 11 bases remaining between them. Germline assignment: CDR1 SGHVS and CDR2 FQNEAQ.